The present T cell receptor beta chain was sequenced within a study of blood T cell repertoires in COVID-19. Study overall: Nucleic acid was either cDNA or gDNA, and it came from T cells, B-cell-depleted T cells, or PBMCs.

Trimming removed 0 bases at V and 9 bases at J, with 22 bases between. There are 17 residues in the CDR3. Germline V gene sequence: CDR1 SGDLS, CDR2 YYNGEE. TCRdb's copy holds only in-frame clones and misses some; the assay was immunoSEQ multiplex PCR. In the table there are 200,000 to 250,000 clones, around 84% of which are singletons. The TCR sequence derives from a human donor in a cohort sampled during active COVID-19. The rearrangement uses TRBV9 and TRBJ2-1, with D possibly being TRBD2 (7 bases). The sequenced sample consisted of peripheral blood. This CDR3 is CASSVGQSGGGFGEQFF. CDR3 nucleotide sequence: TGTGCCAGCAGCGTAGGCCAGTCGGGGGGCGGGTTTGGTGAGCAGTTCTTC. Complete variable domain (other parts from reference TRBV9 and TRBJ2-1): DSGVTQTPKHLITATGQRVTLRCSPRSGDLSVYWYQQSLDQGLQFLIQYYNGEERAKGNILERFSAQQFPDLHSELNLSSLELGDSALYFCASSVGQSGGGFGEQFFGPGTRLTVL.